This T cell receptor (beta chain) was found in a study of tumor-infiltrating lymphocytes in localized non-small cell lung cancer. Study-wide background: Patients included smokers and never-smokers with various histologies, some sampled after neoadjuvant chemotherapy. Each patient gave resected tumor and non-adjacent uninvolved lung tissue.

The CDR3 consists of 14 residues. Per the germline V gene, CDR1 is SNHLY and CDR2 is FYNNEI. Trimming pared 6 bases from V and 5 bases from J, leaving 14 bases between. In regard to this clone: Its target is not known.

Clones were read by immunoSEQ multiplex PCR, and TCRdb kept only the in-frame ones, dropping some. The table records over 12,000 clones, 82% of them present only once. Study results and caveats: No T-cell fraction difference was seen between IM1 and IM2 tumors.

Material: lung tumor tissue. This TCR came from a human donor with non-small cell lung cancer. The chain couples TRBV2 to TRBJ1-5; D is possibly TRBD1 (5 bases). CDR3 sequence reads: CASSQPRGHQPQHF. CDR3 nucleotide sequence: TGTGCCAGCAGCCAACCTAGGGGCCATCAGCCCCAGCATTTT.